This T cell receptor beta chain was documented in a study of CD4 T cells in relation to SARS-CoV-2 and coronaviruses. Study details: The restricting HLA molecule for shared crossreactive spike epitopes was mapped. Study-wide results and limits: In around 67% of donors, memory CD4+ clonotypes crossrecognized SARS-CoV-2 and at least one common cold coronavirus spike. This crossreactivity analysis covered spike protein alone, no other viral proteins. The assay detects memory recall responses, not culture-primed primary responses.

Some clones are missing from TCRdb's copy, which holds only in-frame ones; the method was immunoSEQ multiplex PCR. The data hold around 35,000 clones, with approximately 83% observed a single time. CDR1 is MNHNY and CDR2 is SVGAGI in the germline V gene (reference sequence). The CDR3 is made up of 16 amino acids. Trimming removed 2 bases from V and 0 bases from J, with 11 bases in between. This clone was seen a single time. Its antigen remains unidentified. Material: memory CD4+ T cells from PBMCs. The chain carries TRBV6-6 and TRBJ1-5; D is ambiguous. The source of this sequence is an adult with COVID-19. For the CDR3, the DNA is TGTGCCAGCAGTTACATGCGGCAGACTAGCAATCAGCCCCAGCATTTT. Translated, it gives CASSYMRQTSNQPQHF.